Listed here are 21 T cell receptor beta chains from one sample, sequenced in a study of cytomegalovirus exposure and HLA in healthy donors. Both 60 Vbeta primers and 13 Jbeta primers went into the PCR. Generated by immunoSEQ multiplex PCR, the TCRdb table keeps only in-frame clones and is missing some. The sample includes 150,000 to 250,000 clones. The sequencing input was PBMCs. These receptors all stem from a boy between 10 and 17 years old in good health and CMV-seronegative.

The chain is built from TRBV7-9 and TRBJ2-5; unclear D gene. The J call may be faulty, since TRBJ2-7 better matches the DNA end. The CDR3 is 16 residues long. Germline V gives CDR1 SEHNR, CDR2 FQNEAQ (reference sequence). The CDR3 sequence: CASSFSTAANTYEQYF. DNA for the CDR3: TGTGCCAGCAGCTTTTCTACCGCGGCTAACACCTACGAGCAGTACTTC.

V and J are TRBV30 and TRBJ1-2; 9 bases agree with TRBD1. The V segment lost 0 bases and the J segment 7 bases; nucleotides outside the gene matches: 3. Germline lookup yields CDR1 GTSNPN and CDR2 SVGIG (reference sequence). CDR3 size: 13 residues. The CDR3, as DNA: TGTGCCTGGAGTGTAGGGACAGGGAGTGGCTACACCTTC. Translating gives CAWSVGTGSGYTF.

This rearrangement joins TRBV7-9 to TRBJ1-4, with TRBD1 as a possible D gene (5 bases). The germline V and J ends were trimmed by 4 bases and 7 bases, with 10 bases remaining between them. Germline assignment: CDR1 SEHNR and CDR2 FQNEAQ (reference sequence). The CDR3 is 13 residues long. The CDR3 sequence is CASSSRRVEKLFF. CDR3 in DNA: TGTGCCAGCAGCTCTCGCAGGGTTGAAAAACTGTTTTTT.

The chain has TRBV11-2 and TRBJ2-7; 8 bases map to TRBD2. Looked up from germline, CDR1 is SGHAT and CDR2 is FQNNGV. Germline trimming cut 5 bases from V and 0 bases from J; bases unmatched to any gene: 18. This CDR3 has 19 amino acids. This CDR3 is CASSDRGGLGPRSSYEQYF. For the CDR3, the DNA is TGTGCCAGCAGCGATAGGGGGGGACTAGGGCCGAGGAGCTCCTACGAGCAGTACTTC. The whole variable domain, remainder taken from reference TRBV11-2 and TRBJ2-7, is EAGVAQSPRYKIIEKRQSVAFWCNPISGHATLYWYQQILGQGPKLLIQFQNNGVVDDSQLPKDRFSAERLKGVDSTLKIQPAKLEDSAVYLCASSDRGGLGPRSSYEQYFGPGTRLTVT.

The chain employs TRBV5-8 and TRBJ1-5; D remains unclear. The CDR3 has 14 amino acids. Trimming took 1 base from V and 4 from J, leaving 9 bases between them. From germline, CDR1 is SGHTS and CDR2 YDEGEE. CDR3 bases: TGTGCCAGCAGCTTGAAACGGTTAAATCAGCCCCAGCATTTT. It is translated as CASSLKRLNQPQHF.

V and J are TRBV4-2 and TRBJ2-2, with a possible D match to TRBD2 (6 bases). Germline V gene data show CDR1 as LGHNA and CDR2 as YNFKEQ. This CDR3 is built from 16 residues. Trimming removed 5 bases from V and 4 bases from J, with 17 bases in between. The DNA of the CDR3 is TGTGCCAGCAGCGGGAGCCGGGACTTAAGCACCGGGGAGCTGTTTTTT. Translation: CASSGSRDLSTGELFF.

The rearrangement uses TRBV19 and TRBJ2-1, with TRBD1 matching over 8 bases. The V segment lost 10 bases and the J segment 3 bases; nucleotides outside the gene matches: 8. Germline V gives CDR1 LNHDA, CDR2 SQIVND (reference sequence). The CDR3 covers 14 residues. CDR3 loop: CAIPRQGCYNEQFF. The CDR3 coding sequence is TGTGCCATCCCCAGACAGGGGTGCTACAATGAGCAGTTCTTC.

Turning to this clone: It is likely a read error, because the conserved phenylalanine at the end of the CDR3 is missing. The CDR3 DNA is TGTGCCAGCAGTGCCCTGCGGGGTGTGCCAAATAATTCACCCCTCCACCTT. Translation: CASSALRGVPNNSPLHL. V usage is TRBV27 and J usage is TRBJ1-6, with D hard to call. Germline assignment: CDR1 MNHEY and CDR2 SMNVEV (reference sequence). The V end lost 5 bases, the J end lost 5 bases, and 19 bases lay between the germline ends. The CDR3 is made up of 17 amino acids.

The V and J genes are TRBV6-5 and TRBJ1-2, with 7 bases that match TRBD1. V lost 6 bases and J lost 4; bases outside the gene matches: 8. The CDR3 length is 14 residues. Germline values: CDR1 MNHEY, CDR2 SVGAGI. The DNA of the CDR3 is TGTGCCAGCAGCAGCGACAGGGCGGGCTATGGCTACACCTTC. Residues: CASSSDRAGYGYTF.

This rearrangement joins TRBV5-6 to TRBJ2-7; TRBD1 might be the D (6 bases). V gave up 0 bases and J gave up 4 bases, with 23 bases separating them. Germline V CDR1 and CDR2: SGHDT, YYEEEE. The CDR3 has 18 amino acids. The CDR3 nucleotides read TGTGCCAGCAGCTTGGGGCAGGGGCCCAATCGACGTCCTTACGAGCAGTACTTC. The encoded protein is CASSLGQGPNRRPYEQYF. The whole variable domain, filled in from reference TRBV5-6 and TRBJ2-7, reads DAGVTQSPTHLIKTRGQQVTLRCSPKSGHDTVSWYQQALGQGPQFIFQYYEEEERQRGNFPDRFSGHQFPNYSSELNVNALLLGDSALYLCASSLGQGPNRRPYEQYFGPGTRLTVT.

In DNA form, the CDR3 reads TGTGCCAGCAGTGACGACAGGAGTAGCAACGAGCAGTACTTC. It is translated as CASSDDRSSNEQYF. The gene calls are TRBV2 and TRBJ2-7, with D maybe TRBD1 (6 bases). The CDR3 is 14 residues long. V was trimmed by 3 bases and J by 5 bases, leaving 14 bases between them. Germline V gene sequence: CDR1 SNHLY, CDR2 FYNNEI.

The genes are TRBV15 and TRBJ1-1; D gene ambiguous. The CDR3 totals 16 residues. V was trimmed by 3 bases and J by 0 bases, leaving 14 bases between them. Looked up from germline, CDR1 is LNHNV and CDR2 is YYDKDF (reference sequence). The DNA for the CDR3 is TGTGCCACCAGCAGTCCCCTGGGGAGGGTGAACACTGAAGCTTTCTTT. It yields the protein CATSSPLGRVNTEAFF.

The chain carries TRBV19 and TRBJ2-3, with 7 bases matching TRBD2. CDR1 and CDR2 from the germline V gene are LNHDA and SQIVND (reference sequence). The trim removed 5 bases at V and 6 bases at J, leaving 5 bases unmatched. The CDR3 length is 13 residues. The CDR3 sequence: CASSHGTTDTQYF. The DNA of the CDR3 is TGTGCCAGTAGTCATGGGACTACCGATACGCAGTATTTT.

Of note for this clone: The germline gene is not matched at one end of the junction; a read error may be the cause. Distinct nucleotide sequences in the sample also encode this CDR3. This CDR3 reads CASSLGSGVNEQFF. The CDR3 region has the DNA TGCGCCAGCAGCTTAGGTTCCGGGGTCAATGAGCAGTTCTTC. The V call is TRBV7-6, the J call TRBJ2-1; TRBD2 is a possible D gene (5 bases). There are 14 residues in the CDR3. Germline CDR1 is SGHVS and CDR2 is FNYEAQ.

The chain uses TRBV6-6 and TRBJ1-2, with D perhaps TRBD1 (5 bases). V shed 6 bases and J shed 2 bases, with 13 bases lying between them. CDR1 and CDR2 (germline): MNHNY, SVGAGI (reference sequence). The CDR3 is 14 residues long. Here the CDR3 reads CASSLSGVNYGYTF. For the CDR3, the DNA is TGTGCCAGCAGCCTCTCGGGGGTAAACTATGGCTACACCTTC.

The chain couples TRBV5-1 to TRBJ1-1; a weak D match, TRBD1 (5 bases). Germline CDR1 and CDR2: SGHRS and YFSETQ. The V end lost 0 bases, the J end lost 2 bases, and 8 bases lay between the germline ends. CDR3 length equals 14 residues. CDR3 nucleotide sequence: TGCGCCAGCAGCTTGGCGACAGCTAACACTGAAGCTTTCTTT. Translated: CASSLATANTEAFF.

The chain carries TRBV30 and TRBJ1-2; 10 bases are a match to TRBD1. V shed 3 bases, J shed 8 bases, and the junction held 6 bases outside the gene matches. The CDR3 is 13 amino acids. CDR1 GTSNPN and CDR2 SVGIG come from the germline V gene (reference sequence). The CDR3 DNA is TGTGCCTGGAGGGGGACAGGGGTCGGGGGCTACACCTTC. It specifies CAWRGTGVGGYTF.

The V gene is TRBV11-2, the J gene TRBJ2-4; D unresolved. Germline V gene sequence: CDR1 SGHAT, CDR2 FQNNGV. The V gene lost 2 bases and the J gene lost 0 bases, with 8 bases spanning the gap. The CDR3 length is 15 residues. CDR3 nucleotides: TGTGCCAGCAGCTTATCCCATGTAGCCAAAAACATTCAGTACTTC. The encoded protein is CASSLSHVAKNIQYF.

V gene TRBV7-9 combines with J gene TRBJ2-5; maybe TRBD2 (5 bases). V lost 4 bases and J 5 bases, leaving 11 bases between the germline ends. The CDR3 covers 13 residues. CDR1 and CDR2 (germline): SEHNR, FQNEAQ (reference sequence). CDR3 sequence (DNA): TGTGCCAGCAGCTCCTACGGGGAGGAGACCCAGTACTTC. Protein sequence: CASSSYGEETQYF.

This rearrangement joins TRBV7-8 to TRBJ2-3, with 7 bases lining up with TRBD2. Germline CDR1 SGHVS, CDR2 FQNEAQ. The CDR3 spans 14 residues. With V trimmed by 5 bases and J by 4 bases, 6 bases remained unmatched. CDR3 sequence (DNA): TGTGCCAGCAGCCCCACCCGGGGGGCAGATACGCAGTATTTT. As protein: CASSPTRGADTQYF.

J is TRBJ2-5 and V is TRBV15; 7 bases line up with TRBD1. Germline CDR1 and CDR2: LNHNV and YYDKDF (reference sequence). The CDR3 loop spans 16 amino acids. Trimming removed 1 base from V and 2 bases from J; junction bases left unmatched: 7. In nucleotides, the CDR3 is TGTGCCACCAGCAGAGGCGCGGCCAGGGGGCAAGAGACCCAGTACTTC. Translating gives CATSRGAARGQETQYF. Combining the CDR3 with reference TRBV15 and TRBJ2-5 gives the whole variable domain DAMVIQNPRYQVTQFGKPVTLSCSQTLNHNVMYWYQQKSSQAPKLLFHYYDKDFNNEADTPDNFQSRRPNTSFCFLDIRSPGLGDTAMYLCATSRGAARGQETQYFGPGTRLLVL.